This T cell receptor (beta chain) comes out of a study of blood T cells in healthy people across ages. Study results and limitations: Long-lived donors had more naive CD4+ cells and higher diversity than aged donors.

On this clonotype: Its antigen is not known. An end of the junction does not agree with germline; a read error may underlie this.

The CDR3 extends over 14 amino acids. Per germline, CDR1 SGHRS and CDR2 YFSETQ. Combining a sample-barcoded 5' primer with a J-beta primer mix, a second PCR ran for roughly 6 to 11 cycles. A minimum of 3 million CDR3-containing paired-end reads was obtained for each sample. One entry per CDR3 protein, called by TCRdb with MiXCR from the 5' RACE reads. The table has about 970,000 distinct CDR3 sequences, 51% seen once; the top ten hold around a fifth. Sequenced material: blood. The clonotype comes from a woman aged 55-70 years in good health. V and J are TRBV5-1 and TRBJ2-5; no definite D call. The CDR3 DNA reads as TGTGCCAGCAGCTTAGGAACAGCCAAAGAGACCCAGTACTTC. This encodes CASSLGTAKETQYF.